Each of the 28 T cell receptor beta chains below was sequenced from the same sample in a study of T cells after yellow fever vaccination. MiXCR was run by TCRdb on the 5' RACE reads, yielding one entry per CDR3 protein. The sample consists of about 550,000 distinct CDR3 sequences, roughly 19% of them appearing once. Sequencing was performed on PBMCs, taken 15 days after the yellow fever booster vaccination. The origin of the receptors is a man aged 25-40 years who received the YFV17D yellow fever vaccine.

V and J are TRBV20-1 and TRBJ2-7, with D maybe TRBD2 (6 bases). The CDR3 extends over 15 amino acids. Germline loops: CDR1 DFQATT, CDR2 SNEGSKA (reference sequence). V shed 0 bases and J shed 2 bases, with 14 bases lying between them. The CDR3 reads CSARDRGRWTYEQYF. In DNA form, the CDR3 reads TGCAGTGCTAGAGATCGTGGGAGGTGGACCTACGAGCAGTACTTC.

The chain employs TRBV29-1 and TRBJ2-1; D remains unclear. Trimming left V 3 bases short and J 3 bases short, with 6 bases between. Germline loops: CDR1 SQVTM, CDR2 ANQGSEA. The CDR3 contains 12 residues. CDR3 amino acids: CSVDSYYNEQFF. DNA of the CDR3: TGCAGCGTTGACAGCTACTACAATGAGCAGTTCTTC.

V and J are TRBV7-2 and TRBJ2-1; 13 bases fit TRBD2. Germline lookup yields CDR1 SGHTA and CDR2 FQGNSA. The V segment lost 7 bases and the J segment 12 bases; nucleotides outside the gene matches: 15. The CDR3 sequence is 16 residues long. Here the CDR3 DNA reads TGTGCCAGCACCATAGATCCCGGACGGACTAGCGGGAGGCAGTTCTTC. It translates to CASTIDPGRTSGRQFF.

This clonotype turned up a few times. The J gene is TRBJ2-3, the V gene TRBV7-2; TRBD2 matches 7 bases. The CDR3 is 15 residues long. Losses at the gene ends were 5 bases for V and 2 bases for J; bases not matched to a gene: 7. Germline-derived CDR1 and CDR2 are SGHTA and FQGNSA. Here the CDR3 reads CASSVLAEITDTQYF. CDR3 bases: TGTGCCAGCAGCGTTCTAGCGGAGATCACAGATACGCAGTATTTT.

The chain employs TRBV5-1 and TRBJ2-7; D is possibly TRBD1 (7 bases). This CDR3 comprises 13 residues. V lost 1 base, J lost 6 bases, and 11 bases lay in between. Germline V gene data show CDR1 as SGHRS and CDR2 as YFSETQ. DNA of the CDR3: TGCGCCAGCAGCTTGTTGCAGGGGGGCGAGCAGTACTTC. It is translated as CASSLLQGGEQYF.

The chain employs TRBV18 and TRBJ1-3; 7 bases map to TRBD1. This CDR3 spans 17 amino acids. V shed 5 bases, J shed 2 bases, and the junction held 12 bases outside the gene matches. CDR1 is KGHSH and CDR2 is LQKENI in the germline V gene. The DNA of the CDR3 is TGTGCCAGCTCAGCATCCCGCCGGGACAGAACTGGAAACACCATATATTTT. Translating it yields CASSASRRDRTGNTIYF.

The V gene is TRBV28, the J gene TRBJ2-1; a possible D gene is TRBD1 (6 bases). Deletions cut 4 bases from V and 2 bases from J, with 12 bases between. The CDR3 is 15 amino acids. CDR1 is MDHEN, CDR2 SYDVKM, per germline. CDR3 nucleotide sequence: TGTGCCAGCAGTTCCGGGACAATAACCTACAATGAGCAGTTCTTC. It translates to CASSSGTITYNEQFF.

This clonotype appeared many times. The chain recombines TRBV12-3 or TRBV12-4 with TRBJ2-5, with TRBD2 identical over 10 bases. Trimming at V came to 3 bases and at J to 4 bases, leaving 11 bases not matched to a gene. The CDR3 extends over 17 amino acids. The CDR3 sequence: CASSFFPRAGGGETQYF. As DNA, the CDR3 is TGTGCCAGCAGTTTTTTCCCCCGAGCGGGAGGGGGAGAGACCCAGTACTTC.

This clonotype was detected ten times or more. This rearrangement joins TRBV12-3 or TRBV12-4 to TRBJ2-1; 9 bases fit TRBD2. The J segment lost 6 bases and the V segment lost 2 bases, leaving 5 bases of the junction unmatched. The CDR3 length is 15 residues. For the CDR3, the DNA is TGTGCCAGCAGTTTATGGCTAGCGGGATCCAATGAGCAGTTCTTC. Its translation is CASSLWLAGSNEQFF.

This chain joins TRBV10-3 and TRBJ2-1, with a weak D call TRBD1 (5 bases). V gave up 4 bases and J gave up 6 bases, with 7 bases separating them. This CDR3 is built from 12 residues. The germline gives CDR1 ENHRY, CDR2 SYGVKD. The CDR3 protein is CAISAQGNEQFF. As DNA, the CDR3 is TGTGCCATCAGTGCTCAGGGCAATGAGCAGTTCTTC.

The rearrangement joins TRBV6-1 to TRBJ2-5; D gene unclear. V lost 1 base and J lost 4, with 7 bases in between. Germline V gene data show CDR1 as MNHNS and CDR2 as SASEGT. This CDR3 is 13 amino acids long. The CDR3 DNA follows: TGTGCCAGCAGTGAAGGCCCGGGAGAGACCCAGTACTTC. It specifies CASSEGPGETQYF.

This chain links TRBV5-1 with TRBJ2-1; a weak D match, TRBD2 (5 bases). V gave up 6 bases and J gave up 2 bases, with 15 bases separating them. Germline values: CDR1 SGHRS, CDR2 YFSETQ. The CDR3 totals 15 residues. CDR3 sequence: CASTWTDSAYNEQFF. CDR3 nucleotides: TGCGCCAGCACATGGACGGACTCTGCCTACAATGAGCAGTTCTTC.

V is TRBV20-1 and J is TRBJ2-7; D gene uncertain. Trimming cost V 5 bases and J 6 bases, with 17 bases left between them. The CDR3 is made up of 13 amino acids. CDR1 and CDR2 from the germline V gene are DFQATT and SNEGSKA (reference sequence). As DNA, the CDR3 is TGCAGTGCTCCCACCGAGTCAACGGGCGAGCAGTACTTC. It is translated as CSAPTESTGEQYF.

The chain's CDR3 is CASSQASPTWSEQYF. CDR3 nucleotide sequence: TGCGCCAGCAGCCAAGCGTCTCCTACGTGGTCCGAGCAGTACTTC. This sequence joins TRBV4-1 and TRBJ2-7; D gene ambiguous. The CDR3 runs 15 residues. Germline V CDR1 and CDR2: MGHRA, YSYEKL. With 1 base removed from V and 6 bases from J, the gap between germline ends came to 16 bases.

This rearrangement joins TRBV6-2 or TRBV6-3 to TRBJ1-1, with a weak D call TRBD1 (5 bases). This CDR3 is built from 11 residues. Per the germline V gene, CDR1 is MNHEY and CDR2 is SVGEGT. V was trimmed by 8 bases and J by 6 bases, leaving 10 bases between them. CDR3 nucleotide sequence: TGTGCCAGCGCGACGGGGGCTGAAGCTTTCTTT. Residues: CASATGAEAFF.

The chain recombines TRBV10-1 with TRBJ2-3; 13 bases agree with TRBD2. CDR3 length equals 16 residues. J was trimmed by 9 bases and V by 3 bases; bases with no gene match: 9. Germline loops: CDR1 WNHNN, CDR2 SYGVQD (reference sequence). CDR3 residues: CASSDFRTSGSGTQYF. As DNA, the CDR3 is TGCGCCAGCAGTGATTTTAGGACTAGCGGGAGCGGCACGCAGTATTTT.

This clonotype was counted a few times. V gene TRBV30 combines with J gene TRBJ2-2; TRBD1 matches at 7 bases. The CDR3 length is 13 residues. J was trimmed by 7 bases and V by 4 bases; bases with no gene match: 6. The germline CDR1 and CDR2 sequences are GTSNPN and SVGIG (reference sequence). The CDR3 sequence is CAWNRDSVGELFF. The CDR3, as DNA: TGTGCCTGGAACCGGGACAGTGTCGGGGAGCTGTTTTTT.

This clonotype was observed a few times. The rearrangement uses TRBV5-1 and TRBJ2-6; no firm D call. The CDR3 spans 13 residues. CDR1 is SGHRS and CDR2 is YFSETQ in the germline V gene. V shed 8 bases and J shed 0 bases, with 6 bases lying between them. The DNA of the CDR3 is TGCGCCAGTAAGGGCTCTGGGGCCAACGTCCTGACTTTC. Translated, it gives CASKGSGANVLTF.

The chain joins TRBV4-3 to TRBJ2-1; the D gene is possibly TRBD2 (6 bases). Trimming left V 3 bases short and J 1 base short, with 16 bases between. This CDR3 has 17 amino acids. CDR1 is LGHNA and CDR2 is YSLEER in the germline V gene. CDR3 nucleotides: TGCGCCAGCAGCCAGGATAGGGGAGGCTATTCCTACAATGAGCAGTTCTTC. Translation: CASSQDRGGYSYNEQFF.

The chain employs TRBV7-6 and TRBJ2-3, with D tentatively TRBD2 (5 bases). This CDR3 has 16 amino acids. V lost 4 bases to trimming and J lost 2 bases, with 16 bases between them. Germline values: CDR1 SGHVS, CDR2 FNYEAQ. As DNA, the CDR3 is TGTGCCAGCAGCTCGGTGGCGGGCCTATACACAGATACGCAGTATTTT. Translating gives CASSSVAGLYTDTQYF.

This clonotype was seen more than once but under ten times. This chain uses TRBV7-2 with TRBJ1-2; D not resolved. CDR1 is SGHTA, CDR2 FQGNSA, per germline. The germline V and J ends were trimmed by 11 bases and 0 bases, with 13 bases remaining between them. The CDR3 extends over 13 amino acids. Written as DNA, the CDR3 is TGTGCCCTGCAGGCGGAGACTAACTATGGCTACACCTTC. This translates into CALQAETNYGYTF. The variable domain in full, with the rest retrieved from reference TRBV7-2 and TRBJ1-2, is GAGVSQSPSNKVTEKGKDVELRCDPISGHTALYWYRQSLGQGLEFLIYFQGNSAPDKSGLPSDRFSAERTGGSVSTLTIQRTQQEDSAVYLCALQAETNYGYTFGSGTRLTVV.

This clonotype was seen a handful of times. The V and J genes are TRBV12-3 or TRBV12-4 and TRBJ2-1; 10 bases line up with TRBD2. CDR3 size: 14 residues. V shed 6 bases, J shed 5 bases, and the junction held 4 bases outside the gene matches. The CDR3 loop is CASSDTSGNNEQFF. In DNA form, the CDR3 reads TGTGCCAGCAGCGATACTAGCGGGAACAATGAGCAGTTCTTC.

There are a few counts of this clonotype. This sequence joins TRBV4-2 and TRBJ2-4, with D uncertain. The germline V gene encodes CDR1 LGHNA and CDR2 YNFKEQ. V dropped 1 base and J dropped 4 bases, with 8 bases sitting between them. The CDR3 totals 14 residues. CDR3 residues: CASSQGGDKNIQYF. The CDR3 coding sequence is TGTGCCAGCAGCCAAGGAGGAGATAAAAACATTCAGTACTTC.

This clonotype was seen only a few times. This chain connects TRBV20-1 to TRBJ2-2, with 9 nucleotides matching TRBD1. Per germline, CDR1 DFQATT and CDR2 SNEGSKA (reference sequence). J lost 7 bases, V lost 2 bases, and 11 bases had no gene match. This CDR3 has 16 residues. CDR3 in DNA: TGCAGTGCTAGATCGCCCCGGGACAGGGCCGGCGGGGAGCTGTTTTTT. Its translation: CSARSPRDRAGGELFF.

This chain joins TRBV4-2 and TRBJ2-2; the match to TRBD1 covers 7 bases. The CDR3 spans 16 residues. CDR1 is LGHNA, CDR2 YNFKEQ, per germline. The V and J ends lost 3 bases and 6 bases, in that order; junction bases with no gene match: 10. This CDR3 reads CASSQVSGGVSGELFF. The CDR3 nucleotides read TGTGCCAGCAGCCAGGTGTCAGGGGGTGTTTCCGGGGAGCTGTTTTTT.

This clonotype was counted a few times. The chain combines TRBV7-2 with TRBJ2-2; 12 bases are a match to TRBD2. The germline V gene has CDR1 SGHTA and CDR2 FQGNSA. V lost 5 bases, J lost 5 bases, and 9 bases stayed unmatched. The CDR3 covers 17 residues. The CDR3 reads CASSPPGLAGLTGELFF. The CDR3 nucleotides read TGTGCCAGCAGCCCCCCCGGACTAGCGGGACTTACCGGGGAGCTGTTTTTT.

The CDR3, as DNA: TGTGCCAGCGGAGGTGGGGGGAGCGTCACCGGGGAGCTGTTTTTT. Its translation is CASGGGGSVTGELFF. V usage is TRBV28 and J usage is TRBJ2-2, with a tentative D call TRBD2 (6 bases). V lost 8 bases and J lost 4, with 17 bases in between. This CDR3 region has 15 residues. Germline V gene sequence: CDR1 MDHEN, CDR2 SYDVKM.

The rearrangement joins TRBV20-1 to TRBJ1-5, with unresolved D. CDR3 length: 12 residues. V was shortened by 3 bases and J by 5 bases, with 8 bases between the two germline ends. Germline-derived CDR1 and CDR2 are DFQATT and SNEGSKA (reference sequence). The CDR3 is CSARQDDQPQHF. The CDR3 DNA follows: TGCAGTGCTAGGCAGGATGATCAGCCCCAGCATTTT.